This T cell receptor beta chain was found in a study of response to subunit inactivated influenza vaccine. Broader study findings: After each seasonal influenza vaccination, few new T cells are recruited, the authors suggested.

Using its own MiXCR run on the RT-PCR reads, TCRdb lists one record per CDR3 protein. The sample lists approximately 500,000 distinct CDR3 sequences, 10% to 15% occurring once. The CDR3 is made up of 14 amino acids. CDR1 is SGHVS and CDR2 is FQNEAQ in the germline V gene. The V end lost 2 bases, the J end lost 5 bases, and 11 bases lay between the germline ends. For this clonotype: Its matching antigen is unknown.

The genes are TRBV7-8 and TRBJ2-3; D ambiguous. The receptor's source is a man aged 50-60 years who received an inactivated influenza vaccine. The sample in question was PBMCs from blood, obtained more than 35 days after vaccination. CDR3: CASSLISVGDTQYF. DNA of the CDR3: TGTGCCAGCAGCTTAATTTCCGTCGGAGATACGCAGTATTTT. The whole variable domain, filled in from reference TRBV7-8 and TRBJ2-3, reads GAGVSQSPRYKVAKRGQDVALRCDPISGHVSLFWYQQALGQGPEFLTYFQNEAQLDKSGLPSDRFFAERPEGSVSTLKIQRTQQEDSAVYLCASSLISVGDTQYFGPGTRLTVL.